These 5 T cell receptor beta chains came from one sample sequenced in a study of monozygotic twins with inflammatory bowel disease. TCRdb reworked the 5' RACE reads into one entry per CDR3 protein, no DNA. The sample's table shows some 170,000 distinct CDR3 sequences. The source material was blood. The receptor source for this set is a human donor with ulcerative colitis or Crohn's disease, or a healthy co-twin of an affected twin (not recorded which).

The chain links TRBV5-1 to TRBJ1-5; no DNA is available, so the TRBD1 call from TCRdb remains unchecked. The CDR3 has 17 amino acids. Germline assignment: CDR1 SGHRS and CDR2 YFSETQ. CDR3 region: CASSLGTGTHSNQPQHF. Variable domain in full (rest from reference TRBV5-1 and TRBJ1-5): KAGVTQTPRYLIKTRGQQVTLSCSPISGHRSVSWYQQTPGQGLQFLFEYFSETQRNKGNFPGRFSGRQFSNSRSEMNVSTLELGDSALYLCASSLGTGTHSNQPQHFGDGTRLSIL.

This sequence joins TRBV7-2 and TRBJ2-7; the TRBD2 assignment by TCRdb is unverifiable without DNA. This CDR3 comprises 13 residues. The germline V gene has CDR1 SGHTA and CDR2 FQGNSA. The CDR3 spells CASSLSAAYEQYF.

The V gene is TRBV4-2, the J gene TRBJ1-6. The CDR3 sequence is 16 residues long. Germline V gene lookup returns CDR1 LGHNA and CDR2 YNFKEQ. The CDR3 spells CASSQENTVYNSPLHF.

The J gene is TRBJ2-7, the V gene TRBV28. This CDR3 is built from 13 residues. Germline CDR1 and CDR2: MDHEN and SYDVKM. The CDR3 loop reads CASSDPNRYEQYF.

The chain has TRBV11-2 and TRBJ1-4; without DNA, the TCRdb call of TRBD1 cannot be checked. The germline gives CDR1 SGHAT, CDR2 FQNNGV. This CDR3 comprises 14 residues. CDR3 loop: CASSDDRGSEKLFF. The whole variable domain, filled in from reference TRBV11-2 and TRBJ1-4, reads EAGVAQSPRYKIIEKRQSVAFWCNPISGHATLYWYQQILGQGPKLLIQFQNNGVVDDSQLPKDRFSAERLKGVDSTLKIQPAKLEDSAVYLCASSDDRGSEKLFFGSGTQLSVL.